Following are 3 T cell receptor beta chains from one sample sequenced in a study of T cells in Graves' hyperthyroidism and ophthalmopathy. From RNA transcripts, TCR beta CDR3 regions were amplified. First-round RT-PCR of the TCR CDR3 relied on the HTBI primer set. In TCRdb, the multiplex PCR reads were re-called with MiXCR into one record per CDR3 protein. The sample shows more than 250,000 distinct CDR3 sequences, roughly 15% of them seen only once. The sample taken for sequencing was blood. These receptors all come from a woman in her 50s with Graves' hyperthyroidism that later progressed to Graves' ophthalmopathy.

A few counts support this clonotype. The V call is TRBV10-3, the J call TRBJ2-2; the match to TRBD1 covers 8 bases. The germline CDR1 and CDR2 sequences are ENHRY and SYGVKD. The CDR3 is 19 residues long. The V gene end was trimmed by 5 bases and the J gene end by 2 bases; junction bases not matched to a gene: 16. DNA of the CDR3: TGTGCCATCAGTCCCCACGCATTCGACAGGGGAACAAACACCGGGGAGCTGTTTTTT. This gives the protein CAISPHAFDRGTNTGELFF.

This rearrangement joins TRBV2 to TRBJ1-1, with D perhaps matching TRBD1 (6 bases). The CDR3 runs 14 residues. Deletions cut 10 bases from V and 1 base from J, with 16 bases between. Germline CDR1 and CDR2: SNHLY and FYNNEI. The CDR3 region has the DNA TGTGCCATCAGGGGACCAGGAACGAACACTGAAGCTTTCTTT. Protein: CAIRGPGTNTEAFF.

This clonotype was found many times. The chain combines TRBV6-1 with TRBJ2-5, with 12 positions matching TRBD2. The CDR3 loop spans 16 amino acids. Per the germline V gene, CDR1 is MNHNS and CDR2 is SASEGT. Trimming cost V 5 bases and J 3 bases; bases outside gene matches: 7. The chain's CDR3 is CASSLTSSGREETQYF. The CDR3 DNA follows: TGTGCCAGCAGTCTAACGTCTAGCGGGAGGGAAGAGACCCAGTACTTC.